The present T cell receptor beta chain was sequenced within a study of blood T cell repertoires in COVID-19. The V end lost 0 bases, the J end lost 2 bases, and 5 bases lay between the germline ends. CDR1 is SGHNT, CDR2 YYREEE, per germline (reference sequence). CDR3 size: 13 residues. The method was immunoSEQ multiplex PCR; TCRdb's version includes in-frame clones alone and lacks a portion of them. The profile shows under 300,000 clones, around 90% of them singletons. This clone was recorded once. Specimen: PBMCs or T cells enriched from blood (not recorded which). V and J are TRBV5-4 and TRBJ2-5; the D is unclear. The origin of this receptor is a woman in her forties or fifties who had recovered from COVID-19. The CDR3 loop is CASSLGPQETQYF. The DNA for the CDR3 is TGTGCCAGCAGCTTGGGGCCTCAAGAGACCCAGTACTTC.